This TCR beta chain was identified in a study of human T cells and chemical hapten exposure. Across the study: It was small differences in pooled library volume that mainly caused per-sample TCR yields to vary.

This sample's time point: patch test 2, 6 weeks after DPC sensitization. The sample's treatment: therapeutic diphenylcyclopropenone sensitization with weekly scalp DPC. Every donor had alopecia and was 18 to 70 years old; all were suitable for DPC. J was trimmed by 11 bases and V by 7 bases; bases with no gene match: 3. Germline V gene data show CDR1 as MNHEY and CDR2 as SMNVEV (reference sequence). CDR3 length equals 13 residues. This clonotype turned up a few times. Study processing details: Samples had a median of 95,638 TCRs, ranging about 20,000 to 690,600. TCRdb fed the RACE reads into MiXCR, producing one record per CDR3 protein. These V and J calls derive from TCRdb rather than the authors' analysis. The sample gives around 130,000 distinct CDR3 sequences, 12% of which show up once; about 1.3% is in the top ten.

This receptor was identified in a woman in her forties or fifties with alopecia areata. Some clones in this sample may be carry-over from other donors' samples. The source was whole blood, collected in connection with sensitization to the hapten diphenylcyclopropenone (DPC). V gene TRBV27 combines with J gene TRBJ2-6; 12 nucleotides agree with TRBD1. The CDR3 here is CASTGTGGDVLTF. In DNA, the CDR3 is TGTGCCAGCACTGGGACAGGGGGCGACGTCCTGACTTTC.